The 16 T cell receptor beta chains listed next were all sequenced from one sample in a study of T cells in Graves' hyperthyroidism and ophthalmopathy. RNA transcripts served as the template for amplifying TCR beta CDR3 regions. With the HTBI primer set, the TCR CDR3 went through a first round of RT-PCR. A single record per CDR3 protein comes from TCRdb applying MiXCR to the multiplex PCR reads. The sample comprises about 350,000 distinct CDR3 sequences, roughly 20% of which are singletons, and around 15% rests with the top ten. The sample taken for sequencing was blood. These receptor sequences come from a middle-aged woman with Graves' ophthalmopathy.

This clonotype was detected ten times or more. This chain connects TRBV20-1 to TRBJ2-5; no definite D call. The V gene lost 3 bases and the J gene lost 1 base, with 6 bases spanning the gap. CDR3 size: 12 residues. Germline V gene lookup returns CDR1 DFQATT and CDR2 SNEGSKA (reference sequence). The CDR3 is CSASYTQETQYF. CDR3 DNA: TGCAGTGCTAGTTACACCCAAGAGACCCAGTACTTC.

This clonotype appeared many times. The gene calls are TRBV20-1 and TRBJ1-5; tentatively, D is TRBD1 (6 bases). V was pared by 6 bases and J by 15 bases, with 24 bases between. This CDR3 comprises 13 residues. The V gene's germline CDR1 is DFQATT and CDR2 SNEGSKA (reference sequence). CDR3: CSASRTAFSGVHF. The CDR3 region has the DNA TGCAGTGCAAGTAGGACAGCCTTTAGCGGAGTGCATTTT.

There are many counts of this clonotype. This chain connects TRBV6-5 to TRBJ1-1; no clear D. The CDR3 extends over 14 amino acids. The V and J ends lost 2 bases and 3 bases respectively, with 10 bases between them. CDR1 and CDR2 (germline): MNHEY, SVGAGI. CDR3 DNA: TGTGCCAGCAGTTACGTTATTGGTGACACTGAAGCTTTCTTT. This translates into CASSYVIGDTEAFF.

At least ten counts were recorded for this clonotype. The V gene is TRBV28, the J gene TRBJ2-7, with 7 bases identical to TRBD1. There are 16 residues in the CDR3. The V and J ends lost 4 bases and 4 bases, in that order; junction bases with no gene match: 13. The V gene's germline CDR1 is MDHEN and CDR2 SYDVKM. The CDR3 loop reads CASSSTGWKVLYEQYF. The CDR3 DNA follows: TGTGCCAGCAGTTCGACAGGGTGGAAGGTTCTTTACGAGCAGTACTTC. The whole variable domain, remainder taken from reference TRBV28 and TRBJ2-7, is DVKVTQSSRYLVKRTGEKVFLECVQDMDHENMFWYRQDPGLGLRLIYFSYDVKMKEKGDIPEGYSVSREKKERFSLILESASTNQTSMYLCASSSTGWKVLYEQYFGPGTRLTVT.

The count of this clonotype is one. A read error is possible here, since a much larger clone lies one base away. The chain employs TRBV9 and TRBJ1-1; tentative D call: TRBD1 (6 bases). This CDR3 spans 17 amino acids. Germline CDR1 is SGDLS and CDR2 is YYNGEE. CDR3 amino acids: CASSPTKGGLANSEAFF. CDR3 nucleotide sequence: TGTGCCAGCAGCCCCACAAAGGGGGGGTTGGCGAACTCTGAAGCTTTCTTT. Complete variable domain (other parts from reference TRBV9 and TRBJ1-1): DSGVTQTPKHLITATGQRVTLRCSPRSGDLSVYWYQQSLDQGLQFLIQYYNGEERAKGNILERFSAQQFPDLHSELNLSSLELGDSALYFCASSPTKGGLANSEAFFGQGTRLTVV.

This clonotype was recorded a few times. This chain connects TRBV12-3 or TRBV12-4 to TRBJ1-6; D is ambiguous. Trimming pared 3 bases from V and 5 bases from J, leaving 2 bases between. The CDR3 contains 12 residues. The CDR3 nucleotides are TGTGCCAGCAGTTTTCATAATTCACCCCTCCACTTT. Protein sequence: CASSFHNSPLHF.

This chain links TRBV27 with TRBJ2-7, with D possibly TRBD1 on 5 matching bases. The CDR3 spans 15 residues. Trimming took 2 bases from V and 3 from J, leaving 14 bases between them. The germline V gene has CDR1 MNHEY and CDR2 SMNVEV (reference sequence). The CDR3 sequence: CASSLSPQANYEQYF. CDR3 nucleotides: TGTGCCAGCAGTTTAAGCCCACAGGCCAACTACGAGCAGTACTTC.

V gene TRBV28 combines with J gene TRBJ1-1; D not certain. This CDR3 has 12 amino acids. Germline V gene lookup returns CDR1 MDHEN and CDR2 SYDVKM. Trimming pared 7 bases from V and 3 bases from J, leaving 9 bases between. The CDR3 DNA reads TGTGCCAGCACAACGCCATACACTGAAGCTTTCTTT. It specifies CASTTPYTEAFF.

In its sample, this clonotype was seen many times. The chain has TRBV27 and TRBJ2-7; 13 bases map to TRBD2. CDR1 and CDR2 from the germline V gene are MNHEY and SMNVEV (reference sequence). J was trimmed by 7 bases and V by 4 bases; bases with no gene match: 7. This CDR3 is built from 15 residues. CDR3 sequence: CASSSRTSGSLEQYF. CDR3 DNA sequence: TGTGCCAGCAGTTCCCGGACTAGCGGGAGTCTAGAGCAGTACTTC.

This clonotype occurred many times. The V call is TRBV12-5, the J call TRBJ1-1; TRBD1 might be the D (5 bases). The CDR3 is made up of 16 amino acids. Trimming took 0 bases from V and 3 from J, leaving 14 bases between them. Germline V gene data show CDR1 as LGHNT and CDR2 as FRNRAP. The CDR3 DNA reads TGTGCTAGTGGTTTGGTACTTGGGGCCCCGGACACTGAAGCTTTCTTT. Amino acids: CASGLVLGAPDTEAFF.

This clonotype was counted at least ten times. CDR3 protein: CASSLRQDTEAFF. The DNA for the CDR3 is TGTGCCAGCTCACTCAGACAGGACACTGAAGCTTTCTTT. This chain joins TRBV18 and TRBJ1-1; a weak D match, TRBD1 (6 bases). Per the germline V gene, CDR1 is KGHSH and CDR2 is LQKENI. V shed 4 bases and J shed 3 bases, with 9 bases lying between them. This CDR3 has 13 amino acids.

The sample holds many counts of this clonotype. CDR3 in DNA: TGCAGTGCCCGACCCCGCTTAGTATGGTCCTACGAGCAGTACTTC. It codes for CSARPRLVWSYEQYF. V and J are TRBV20-1 and TRBJ2-7; D gene unclear. Germline values: CDR1 DFQATT, CDR2 SNEGSKA (reference sequence). The CDR3 runs to 15 residues. V lost 6 bases, J lost 1 base, and 19 bases lay in between.

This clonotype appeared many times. CDR3 sequence: CASSQPVASYEQYF. The CDR3 DNA reads TGCGCCAGCAGCCAGCCAGTGGCTTCCTACGAGCAGTACTTC. This sequence joins TRBV4-1 and TRBJ2-7, with D hard to call. Trimming stripped 3 bases from V and 1 base from J, with 10 bases between. Germline assignment: CDR1 MGHRA and CDR2 YSYEKL. The CDR3 consists of 14 residues.

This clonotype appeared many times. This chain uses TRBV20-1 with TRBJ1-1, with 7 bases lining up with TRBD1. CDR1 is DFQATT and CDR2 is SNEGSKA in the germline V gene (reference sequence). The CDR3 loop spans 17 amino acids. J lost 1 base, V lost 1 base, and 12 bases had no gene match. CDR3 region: CSARALKRGPGNTEAFF. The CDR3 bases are TGCAGTGCTAGAGCCCTAAAGAGGGGGCCGGGGAACACTGAAGCTTTCTTT.

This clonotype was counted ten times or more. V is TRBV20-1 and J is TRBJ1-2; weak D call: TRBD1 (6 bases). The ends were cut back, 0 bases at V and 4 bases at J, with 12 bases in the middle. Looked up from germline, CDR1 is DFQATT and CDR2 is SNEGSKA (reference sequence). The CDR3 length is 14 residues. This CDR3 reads CSARDRGFPYGYTF. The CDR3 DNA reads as TGCAGTGCTAGAGACAGGGGCTTCCCCTATGGCTACACCTTC.

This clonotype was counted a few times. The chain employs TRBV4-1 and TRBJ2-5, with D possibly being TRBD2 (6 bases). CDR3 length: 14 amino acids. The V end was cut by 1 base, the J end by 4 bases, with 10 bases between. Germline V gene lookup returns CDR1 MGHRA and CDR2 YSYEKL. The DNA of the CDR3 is TGCGCCAGCAGCCAAGGGCGGGACCGAGAGACCCAGTACTTC. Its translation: CASSQGRDRETQYF.